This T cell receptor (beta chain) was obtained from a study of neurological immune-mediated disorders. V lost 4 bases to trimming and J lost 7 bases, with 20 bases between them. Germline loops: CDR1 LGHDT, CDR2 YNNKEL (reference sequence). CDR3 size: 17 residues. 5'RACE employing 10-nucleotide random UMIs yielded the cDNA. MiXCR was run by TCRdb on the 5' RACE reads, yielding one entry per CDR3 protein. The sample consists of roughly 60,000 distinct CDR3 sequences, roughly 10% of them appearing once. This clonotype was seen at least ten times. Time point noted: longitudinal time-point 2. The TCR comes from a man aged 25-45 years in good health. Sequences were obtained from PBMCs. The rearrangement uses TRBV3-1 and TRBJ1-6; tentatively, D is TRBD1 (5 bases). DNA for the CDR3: TGTGCCAGCAGCCTGGTAAAGCTTGGGACCTTCAATTCACCCCTCCACTTT. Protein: CASSLVKLGTFNSPLHF. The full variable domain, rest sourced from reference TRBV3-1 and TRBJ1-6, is DTAVSQTPKYLVTQMGNDKSIKCEQNLGHDTMYWYKQDSKKFLKIMFSYNNKELIINETVPNRFSPKSPDKAHLNLHINSLELGDSAVYFCASSLVKLGTFNSPLHFGNGTRLTVT.